This is a list of T cell receptor beta chains from one sample in a study of PD-L1 blockade in urothelial cancer. Generated by immunoSEQ multiplex PCR, the TCRdb table keeps only in-frame clones and is missing some. The profile shows more than 60,000 clones, about 90% of them singletons. The sample here was PBMCs, taken around atezolizumab (anti-PD-L1) treatment. The source is a man between 60 and 70 years old with urothelial cancer. Both conserved end residues are part of each CDR3. The D gene is left open where the match is weak. Clone sizes are given selectively: once, few, many, or a class where the clone is expanded.

d_call	v_call	clone_size	j_call	cdr3_nt	cdr3_aa
TRBD1	TRBV30	.	TRBJ1-2	TGTGCCTGGAGCCGGGACAGGGGGCGTCGTGGCTACACCTTC	CAWSRDRGRRGYTF
TRBD1	TRBV4-3	.	TRBJ2-7	TGCGCCAGCAGCCAAGATCGTTACAGGGGGTACGACGAGCAGTACTTC	CASSQDRYRGYDEQYF
.	TRBV7-2	.	TRBJ2-4	TGTGCCAGCAGCTTAGTAGGACGGGGTTCACAAAACATTCAGTACTTC	CASSLVGRGSQNIQYF
TRBD1	TRBV30	.	TRBJ2-2	TGTGCCTGCCGGACAGGGAGGACCGGGGAGCTGTTTTTT	CACRTGRTGELFF
TRBD1	TRBV5-6	.	TRBJ1-5	TGTGCCAGCAGCACCACAGGGGCCGGGCAGCCCCAGCATTTT	CASSTTGAGQPQHF
TRBD2	TRBV7-9	.	TRBJ2-5	TGTGCTATCAACCCACAGGGTGGACTAGCGGGAGGGCCGGGCGAGACCCAGTACTTC	CAINPQGGLAGGPGETQYF
TRBD2	TRBV28	.	TRBJ2-2	TGTGCCAGCAGCAGCCCCAGCGGGAGTTGGGGGGAGCTGTTTTTT	CASSSPSGSWGELFF
.	TRBV27	few	TRBJ2-3	TGTGCCAGCAGTTTGGCGGGCCTAGCGACAGATACGCAGTATTTT	CASSLAGLATDTQYF
TRBD1	TRBV18	.	TRBJ1-2	TGTGCCAGCTCACCAAGTGGGGGGACAGGGATCTATGGCTACACCTTC	CASSPSGGTGIYGYTF
TRBD2	TRBV9	.	TRBJ2-1	TGTGCCAGCAGCTCAAGCGGGAGAATTACGGATGAGCAGTTCTTC	CASSSSGRITDEQFF
TRBD1	TRBV9	.	TRBJ2-5	TGTGCCAGCAGCGTCCGACAGGGGGTATACGAGACCCAGTACTTC	CASSVRQGVYETQYF
TRBD1	TRBV19	.	TRBJ1-4	TGTGCCACCAGGCGACAGGGGGACGCCTTGAAGGAAAAACTGTTTTTT	CATRRQGDALKEKLFF
.	TRBV30	.	TRBJ1-5	TGTGCCTGGAGTCCCCTCCGGGGCCCGGGAGGCAATCAGCCCCAGCATTTT	CAWSPLRGPGGNQPQHF
.	TRBV5-8	.	TRBJ1-4	TGTGCCAGCAGCTTTGGACAGCTTACAACTAATGAAAAACTGTTTTTT	CASSFGQLTTNEKLFF
TRBD1	TRBV2	.	TRBJ2-2	TGTGCCGCTGGACAGGGGGAAAACACCGGGGAGCTGTTTTTT	CAAGQGENTGELFF
.	TRBV5-1	.	TRBJ1-6	TGCGCCAGCAGCTTGGGTAGGCAGGGCTATAATTCACCCCTCCACTTT	CASSLGRQGYNSPLHF
.	TRBV6-5	.	TRBJ1-2	TGTGCCAGCAGTCATCAGGGAGGCGGCTACACCTTC	CASSHQGGGYTF
.	TRBV4-2	once	TRBJ2-2	TGTGCCAGCAGCCATAGTGAAACTACGGGGACCGGGGAGCTGTTTTTT	CASSHSETTGTGELFF
TRBD1	TRBV2	.	TRBJ1-5	TGTGCCAGCAGAGGACAGGGCGGTCAGCCCCAGCATTTT	CASRGQGGQPQHF
TRBD1	TRBV5-8	.	TRBJ1-4	TGTGCCAGCAGCTTCTTACCGGGACAGGGAAATGAAAAACTGTTTTTT	CASSFLPGQGNEKLFF
TRBD2	TRBV28	once	TRBJ2-3	TGTGCCAGCAGTTCTCGGGGGGTTTATACAGATACGCAGTATTTT	CASSSRGVYTDTQYF
.	TRBV6-6	.	TRBJ2-5	TGTGCCAGCAGTTACAATCGGGAAGACGAAGAGACCCAGTACTTC	CASSYNREDEETQYF
TRBD1	TRBV7-9	.	TRBJ1-2	TGTGCCAGCAGCATATTCCCTGACAGGGGTGATGGCTACACCTTC	CASSIFPDRGDGYTF
.	TRBV4-3	.	TRBJ1-2	TGCGCCAGCAGCCAAGATTGGGGCAGCAATTATGGCTACACCTTC	CASSQDWGSNYGYTF
TRBD2	TRBV5-1	.	TRBJ2-1	TGCGCCAGCACCCCGGGACTAGCGGGCTACGATGAGCAGTTCTTC	CASTPGLAGYDEQFF
.	TRBV9	.	TRBJ2-1	TGTGCCAGCAGCACACTACCCTCGGGGAGCATGAATGAGCAGTTCTTC	CASSTLPSGSMNEQFF
.	TRBV2	.	TRBJ2-5	TGTGCCAGCAGCCACCTAGGTGTCCAAGAGACCCAGTACTTC	CASSHLGVQETQYF
.	TRBV9	.	TRBJ2-6	TGTGCCAGCAGCGTAGTGCCCACCGACAGGCTTGGGGCCAACGTCCTGACTTTC	CASSVVPTDRLGANVLTF
TRBD2	TRBV7-3	.	TRBJ2-5	TGTGCCAGCAGCCTCGGACTAGCGGGAGGTTTGGAGACCCAGTACTTC	CASSLGLAGGLETQYF
.	TRBV7-9	.	TRBJ2-3	TGTGCCAGCAGCTTGTTACCCCGCGAGACTGGAGATACGCAGTATTTT	CASSLLPRETGDTQYF
TRBD2	TRBV10-1	.	TRBJ2-1	TGCGCCAGCAGTGAGCTAGCGGACTCCTACAATGAGCAGTTCTTC	CASSELADSYNEQFF
TRBD2	TRBV7-9	few	TRBJ2-1	TGTGCCAGCAGCTTGGCTAGCGGGAGGAGGAATGAGCAGTTCTTC	CASSLASGRRNEQFF
.	TRBV6-4	.	TRBJ1-2	TGTGCCAGCAGTGACAACGTTAGCCCCCGCAAGTCTGGCTACACCTTC	CASSDNVSPRKSGYTF
TRBD1	TRBV10-2	.	TRBJ2-1	TGCGCCAGCAAATCCGGGACAGGGGGCAATGAGCAGTTCTTC	CASKSGTGGNEQFF
.	TRBV21-1	.	TRBJ2-1	TGTGCCAGCAGCAAAACGAAGGACAGGGAGTCCGATGAGCAGTTCTTC	CASSKTKDRESDEQFF
TRBD1	TRBV11-1	.	TRBJ1-1	TGTGCCAGCACCAGGGGGTTGCCTGAAGCTTTCTTT	CASTRGLPEAFF
TRBD1	TRBV18	.	TRBJ1-1	TGTGCCAGCTCACCACGCGCGGGACAGGGGGCCGTGAACACTGAAGCTTTCTTT	CASSPRAGQGAVNTEAFF
TRBD2	TRBV7-2	few	TRBJ2-7	TGTGCCAGCAGCTCAATGGGACTAGCGGGACGTTACGAGCAGTACTTC	CASSSMGLAGRYEQYF
.	TRBV28	.	TRBJ2-7	TGTGCCAGCACCTTCAATCGAGGAACCTACGAGCAGTACTTC	CASTFNRGTYEQYF
TRBD1	TRBV7-9	.	TRBJ1-1	TGTGCCAGCAGCGCGAAACAGGGGGAGGACACTGAAGCTTTCTTT	CASSAKQGEDTEAFF
.	TRBV28	once	TRBJ1-1	TGTGCCAGCAGGTACAGCACTGAAGCTTTCTTT	CASRYSTEAFF
.	TRBV15	.	TRBJ1-4	TGTGCCACCAGCGTGGAGTTAGGGGCTTTTGAAAAACTGTTTTTT	CATSVELGAFEKLFF
TRBD1	TRBV10-3	.	TRBJ1-3	TGTGCCATCAGACAGGGGGTCGGTGGAAACACCATATATTTT	CAIRQGVGGNTIYF
.	TRBV7-9	.	TRBJ2-7	TGTGCCAGCAGCATTCCTCCCGGGTCCTACGAGCAGTACTTC	CASSIPPGSYEQYF
.	TRBV6-6	.	TRBJ2-7	TGTGCCAGCAGTTACTCGCCAGTCTCCTACGAGCAGTACTTC	CASSYSPVSYEQYF
.	TRBV5-6	.	TRBJ2-1	TGTGCCAGCAGCTTTCCTGGGACAAAAAAGGATGAGCAGTTCTTC	CASSFPGTKKDEQFF
TRBD2	TRBV7-2	.	TRBJ2-1	TGTGCCAGCAGCTTAGGAAGAGGACTAGCGGGCTACAATGAGCAGTTCTTC	CASSLGRGLAGYNEQFF
.	TRBV29-1	.	TRBJ2-5	TGCAGCGTGGGGACAAGCCAAGAGACCCAGTACTTC	CSVGTSQETQYF